Listed below are T cell receptor beta chains from one sample, sequenced in a study of blood T cell repertoires in COVID-19. Generated by immunoSEQ multiplex PCR, the TCRdb table keeps only in-frame clones and is missing some. The sample has about 80,000 clones, over 70% seen once; the top ten hold roughly 15%. Sequenced material: peripheral blood. These receptors all stem from a human donor in a cohort sampled during active COVID-19. Each CDR3 is given with its conserved first and last residue. A D gene is named only where the DNA matches it firmly. Where a row states a size, it is once, few, many or the class of an expanded clone; other rows omit it.

j_gene	d_gene	v_gene	abundance	CDR3aa	CDR3nt
TRBJ1-1	.	TRBV10-1	few	CASSESRNTEAFF	TGCGCCAGCAGTGAGTCCAGGAACACTGAAGCTTTCTTT
TRBJ2-7	.	TRBV7-9	.	CASSPGRPEQYF	TGTGCCAGCAGTCCGGGAAGGCCCGAGCAGTACTTC
TRBJ1-5	.	TRBV5-6	.	CASSTQGWGSNQPQHF	TGTGCCAGCAGCACGCAGGGGTGGGGTAGCAATCAGCCCCAGCATTTT
TRBJ1-6	.	TRBV28	.	CASSFSGGRSPLHF	TGTGCCAGCAGTTTTTCGGGGGGTAGGTCACCCCTCCACTTT
TRBJ1-2	.	TRBV19	.	CASSIDWTVAGYTF	TGTGCCAGTAGTATAGATTGGACAGTTGCTGGCTACACCTTC
TRBJ1-1	.	TRBV6-2/TRBV6-3	.	CASSYQGNTEAFF	TGTGCCAGCAGTTACCAGGGGAACACTGAAGCTTTCTTT
TRBJ1-4	.	TRBV18	.	CASSPREGQLTDEKLFF	TGTGCCAGCTCACCACGGGAGGGCCAACTAACTGATGAAAAACTGTTTTTT
TRBJ2-7	TRBD2	TRBV27	.	CASSRSGGADEQYF	TGTGCCAGCAGTCGCAGCGGGGGGGCTGACGAGCAGTACTTC
TRBJ1-1	TRBD1	TRBV5-4	.	CASSLAFGTGTEAFF	TGTGCCAGCAGCTTGGCCTTCGGGACAGGTACTGAAGCTTTCTTT
TRBJ1-2	.	TRBV28	few	CASSLGWGYTF	TGTGCCAGCAGTTTGGGCTGGGGCTACACCTTC
TRBJ2-2	.	TRBV5-6	.	CASSVPSFAGELFF	TGTGCCAGCAGCGTACCTAGTTTTGCCGGGGAGCTGTTTTTT
TRBJ1-2	TRBD1	TRBV3-1/TRBV3-2	.	CASSTHMNEDRAPRGYTF	TGTGCCAGCAGCACGCATATGAACGAGGACAGGGCTCCCCGTGGCTACACCTTC
TRBJ2-5	.	TRBV5-6	once	CASSFTEETQYF	TGTGCCAGCAGCTTCACAGAAGAGACCCAGTACTTC
TRBJ2-1	.	TRBV9	.	CASSVTGSSYNEQFF	TGTGCCAGCAGCGTAACCGGTAGCTCCTACAATGAGCAGTTCTTC
TRBJ2-2	TRBD2	TRBV30	few	CAWSVRLAGGGELFF	TGTGCCTGGAGTGTAAGGCTAGCGGGGGGCGGGGAGCTGTTTTTT
TRBJ2-7	TRBD2	TRBV3-1/TRBV3-2	.	CASSQGGEGQYF	TGTGCCAGCAGCCAGGGGGGGGAGGGGCAGTACTTC
TRBJ1-5	TRBD1	TRBV6-2/TRBV6-3	few	CASSYWGQGVPQHF	TGTGCCAGCAGTTACTGGGGACAGGGAGTGCCCCAGCATTTT
TRBJ2-5	TRBD2	TRBV10-2	few	CASRQLAGAQETQYF	TGCGCCAGCAGACAACTAGCGGGGGCCCAAGAGACCCAGTACTTC
TRBJ1-3	.	TRBV6-2/TRBV6-3	.	CASSYLPYSGNTIYF	TGTGCCAGCAGTTACCTCCCCTACTCTGGAAACACCATATATTTT
TRBJ1-2	.	TRBV19	.	CASSNKDTRNYGYTF	TGTGCCAGTAGTAATAAGGACACCAGGAATTATGGCTACACCTTC
TRBJ1-6	TRBD1	TRBV27	.	CASSSGQANSPLHF	TGTGCCAGCAGTTCGGGACAGGCTAATTCACCCCTCCACTTT
TRBJ1-3	.	TRBV5-1	.	CASSPTSESFGNTIYF	TGCGCCAGCAGCCCAACGTCGGAGAGCTTTGGAAACACCATATATTTT
TRBJ2-5	TRBD1	TRBV5-6	few	CATTGDRVGETQYF	TGTGCCACCACAGGTGACAGGGTAGGGGAGACCCAGTACTTC
TRBJ1-1	.	TRBV18	.	CASSPGGRNTEAFF	TGTGCCAGCTCACCAGGGGGCAGGAACACTGAAGCTTTCTTT
TRBJ1-4	TRBD1	TRBV5-6	.	CASSLGQGRGEKLFF	TGTGCCAGCAGCTTGGGACAGGGGCGAGGTGAAAAACTGTTTTTT